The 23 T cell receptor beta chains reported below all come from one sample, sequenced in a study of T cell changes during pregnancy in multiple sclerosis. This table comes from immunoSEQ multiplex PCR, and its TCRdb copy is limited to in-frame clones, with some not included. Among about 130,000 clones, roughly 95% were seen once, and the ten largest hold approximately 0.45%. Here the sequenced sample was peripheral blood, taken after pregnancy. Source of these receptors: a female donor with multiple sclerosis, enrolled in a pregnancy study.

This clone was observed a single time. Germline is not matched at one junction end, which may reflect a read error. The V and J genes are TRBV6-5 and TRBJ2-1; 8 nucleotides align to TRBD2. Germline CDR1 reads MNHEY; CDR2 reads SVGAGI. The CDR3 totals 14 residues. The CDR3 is CASRKAGAANQQFF. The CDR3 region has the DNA TGTGCCAGCAGGAAAGCGGGAGCCGCCAATCAGCAGTTCTTC.

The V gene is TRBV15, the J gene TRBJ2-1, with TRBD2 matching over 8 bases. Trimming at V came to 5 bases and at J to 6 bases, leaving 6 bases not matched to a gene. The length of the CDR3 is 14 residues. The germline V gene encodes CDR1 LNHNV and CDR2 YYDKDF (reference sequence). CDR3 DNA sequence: TGTGCCACCAGCGGTAGCGGGAATTTCAATGAGCAGTTCTTC. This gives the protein CATSGSGNFNEQFF.

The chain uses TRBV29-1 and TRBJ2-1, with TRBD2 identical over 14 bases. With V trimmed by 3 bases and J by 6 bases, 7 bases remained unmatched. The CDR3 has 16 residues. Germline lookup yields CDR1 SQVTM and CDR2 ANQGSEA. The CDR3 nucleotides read TGCAGCGTTGAGACTAGCGGGAGGGCCGTAGTCAATGAGCAGTTCTTC. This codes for CSVETSGRAVVNEQFF.

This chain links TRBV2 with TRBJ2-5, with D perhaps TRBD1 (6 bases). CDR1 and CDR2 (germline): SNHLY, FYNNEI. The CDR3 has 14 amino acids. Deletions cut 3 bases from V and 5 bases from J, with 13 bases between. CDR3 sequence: CASSDPTGLETQYF. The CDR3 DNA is TGTGCCAGCAGTGATCCGACAGGATTGGAGACCCAGTACTTC. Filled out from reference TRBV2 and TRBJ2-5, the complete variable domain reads EPEVTQTPSHQVTQMGQEVILRCVPISNHLYFYWYRQILGQKVEFLVSFYNNEISEKSEIFDDQFSVERPDGSNFTLKIRSTKLEDSAMYFCASSDPTGLETQYFGPGTRLLVL.

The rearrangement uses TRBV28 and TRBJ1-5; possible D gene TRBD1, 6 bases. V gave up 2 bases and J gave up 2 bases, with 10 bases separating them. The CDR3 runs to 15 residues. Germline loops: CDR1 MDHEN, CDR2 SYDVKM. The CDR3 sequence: CASSLQGRGNQPQHF. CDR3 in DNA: TGTGCCAGCAGTTTACAGGGGCGAGGCAATCAGCCCCAGCATTTT.

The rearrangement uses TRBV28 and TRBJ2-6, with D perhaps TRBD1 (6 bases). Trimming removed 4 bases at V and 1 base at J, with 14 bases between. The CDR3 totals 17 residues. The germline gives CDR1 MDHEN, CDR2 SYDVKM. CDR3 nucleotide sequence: TGTGCCAGCAGTTCACCAGGGGTTGGGTCTGGGGCCAACGTCCTGACTTTC. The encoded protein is CASSSPGVGSGANVLTF.

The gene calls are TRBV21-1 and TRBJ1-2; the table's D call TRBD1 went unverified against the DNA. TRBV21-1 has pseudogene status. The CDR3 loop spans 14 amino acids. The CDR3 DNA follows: TGTGCCAGCAGCAAAGCAGGGGCCTACTATGGCTACACCTTC. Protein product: CASSKAGAYYGYTF.

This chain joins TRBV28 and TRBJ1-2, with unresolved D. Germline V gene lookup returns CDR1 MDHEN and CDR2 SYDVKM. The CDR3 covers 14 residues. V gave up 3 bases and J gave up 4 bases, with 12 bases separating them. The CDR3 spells CASSFVSRFYGYTF. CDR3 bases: TGTGCCAGCAGTTTCGTTTCCAGGTTCTATGGCTACACCTTC.

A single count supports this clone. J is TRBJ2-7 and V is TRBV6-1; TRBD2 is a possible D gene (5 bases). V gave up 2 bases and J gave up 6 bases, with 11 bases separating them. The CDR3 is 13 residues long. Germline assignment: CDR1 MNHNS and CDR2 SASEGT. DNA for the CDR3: TGTGCCAGCAGTGAAAATACGGGGTCCGAGCAGTACTTC. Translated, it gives CASSENTGSEQYF.

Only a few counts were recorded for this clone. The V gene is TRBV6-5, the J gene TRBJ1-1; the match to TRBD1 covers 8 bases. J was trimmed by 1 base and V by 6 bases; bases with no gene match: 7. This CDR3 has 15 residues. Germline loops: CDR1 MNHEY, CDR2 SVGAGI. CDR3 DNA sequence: TGTGCCAGCAGCGATCTCGGACAGGGGAACACTGAAGCTTTCTTT. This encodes CASSDLGQGNTEAFF.

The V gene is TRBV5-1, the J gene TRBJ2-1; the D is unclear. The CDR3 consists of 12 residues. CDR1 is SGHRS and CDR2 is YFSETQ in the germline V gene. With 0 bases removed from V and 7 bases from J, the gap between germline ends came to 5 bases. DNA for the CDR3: TGCGCCAGCAGCTTGGGCGAGAATGAGCAGTTCTTC. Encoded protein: CASSLGENEQFF.

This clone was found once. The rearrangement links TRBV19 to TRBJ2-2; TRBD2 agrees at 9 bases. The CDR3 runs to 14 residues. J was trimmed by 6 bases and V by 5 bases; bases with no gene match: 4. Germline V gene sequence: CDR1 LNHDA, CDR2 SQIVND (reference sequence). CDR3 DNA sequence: TGTGCCAGTAGTGAACTAGCGGGTCCCGGGGAGCTGTTTTTT. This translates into CASSELAGPGELFF.

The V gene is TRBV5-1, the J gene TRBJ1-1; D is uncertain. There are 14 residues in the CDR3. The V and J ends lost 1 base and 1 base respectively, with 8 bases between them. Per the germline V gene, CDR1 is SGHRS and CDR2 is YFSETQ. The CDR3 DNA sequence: TGCGCCAGCAGCTTGAACGGGAGGAACACTGAAGCTTTCTTT. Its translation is CASSLNGRNTEAFF.

CDR3 region: CASSRDTYTEAFF. The CDR3 bases are TGCGCCAGCAGCCGGGACACATACACTGAAGCTTTCTTT. The V gene is TRBV10-2, the J gene TRBJ1-1; a weak D match, TRBD1 (6 bases). Germline loops: CDR1 WSHSY, CDR2 SAAADI. This CDR3 spans 13 amino acids. V lost 6 bases and J 3 bases, leaving 11 bases between the germline ends.

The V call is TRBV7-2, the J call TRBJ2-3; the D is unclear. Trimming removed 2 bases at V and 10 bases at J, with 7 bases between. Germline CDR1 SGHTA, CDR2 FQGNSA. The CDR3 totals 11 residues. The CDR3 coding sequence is TGTGCCAGCAGCTTACTCGGTCCGCAGTATTTT. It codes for CASSLLGPQYF.

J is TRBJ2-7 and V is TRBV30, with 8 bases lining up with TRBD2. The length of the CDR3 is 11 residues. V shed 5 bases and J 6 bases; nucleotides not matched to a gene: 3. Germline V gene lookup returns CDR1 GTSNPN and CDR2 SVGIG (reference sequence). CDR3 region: CAWQSGSEQYF. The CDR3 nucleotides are TGTGCCTGGCAAAGCGGGAGCGAGCAGTACTTC. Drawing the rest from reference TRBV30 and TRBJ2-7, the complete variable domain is SQTIHQWPATLVQPVGSPLSLECTVEGTSNPNLYWYRQAAGRGLQLLFYSVGIGQISSEVPQNLSASRPQDRQFILSSKKLLLSDSGFYLCAWQSGSEQYFGPGTRLTVT.

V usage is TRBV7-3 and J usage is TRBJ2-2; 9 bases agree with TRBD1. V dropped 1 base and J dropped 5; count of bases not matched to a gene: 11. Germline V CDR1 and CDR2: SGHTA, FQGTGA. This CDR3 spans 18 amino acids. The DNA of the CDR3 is TGTGCCAGCAGCTTAAAGGCCGGGACAGGGAGGGGAACCGGGGAGCTGTTTTTT. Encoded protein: CASSLKAGTGRGTGELFF. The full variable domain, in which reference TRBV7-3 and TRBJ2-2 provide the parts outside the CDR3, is GAGVSQTPSNKVTEKGKYVELRCDPISGHTALYWYRQSLGQGPEFLIYFQGTGAADDSGLPNDRFFAVRPEGSVSTLKIQRTERGDSAVYLCASSLKAGTGRGTGELFFGEGSRLTVL.

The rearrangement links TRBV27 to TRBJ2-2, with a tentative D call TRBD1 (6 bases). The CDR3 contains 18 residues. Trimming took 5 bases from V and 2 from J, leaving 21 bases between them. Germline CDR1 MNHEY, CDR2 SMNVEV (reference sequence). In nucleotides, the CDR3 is TGTGCCAGCAGTCTCCGGACAGTACAGGCCTTAAACACCGGGGAGCTGTTTTTT. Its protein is CASSLRTVQALNTGELFF.

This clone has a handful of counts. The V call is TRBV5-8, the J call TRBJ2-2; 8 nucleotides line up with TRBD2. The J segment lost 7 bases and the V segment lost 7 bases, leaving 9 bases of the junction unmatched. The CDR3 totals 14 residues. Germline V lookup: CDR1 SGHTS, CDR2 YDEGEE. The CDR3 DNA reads TGTGCCAGCTCCGGACTAGCAGGAGGCGGGGAGCTGTTTTTT. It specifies CASSGLAGGGELFF.

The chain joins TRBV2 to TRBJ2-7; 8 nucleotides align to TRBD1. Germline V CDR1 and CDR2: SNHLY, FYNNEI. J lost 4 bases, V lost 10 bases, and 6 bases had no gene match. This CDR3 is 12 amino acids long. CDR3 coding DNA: TGTGCCATCAGGACAGGGAGGTACGAGCAGTACTTC. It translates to CAIRTGRYEQYF.

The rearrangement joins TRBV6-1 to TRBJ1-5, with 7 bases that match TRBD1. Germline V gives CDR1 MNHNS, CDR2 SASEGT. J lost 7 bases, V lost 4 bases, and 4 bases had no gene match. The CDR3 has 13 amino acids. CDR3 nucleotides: TGTGCCAGCAGTGGACAGGGTTTCCAGCCCCAGCATTTT. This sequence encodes CASSGQGFQPQHF.

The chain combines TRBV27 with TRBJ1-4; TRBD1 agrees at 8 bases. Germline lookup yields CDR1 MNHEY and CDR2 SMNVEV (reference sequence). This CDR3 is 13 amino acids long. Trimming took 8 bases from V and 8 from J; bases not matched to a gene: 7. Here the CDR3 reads CASSDREGEKLFF. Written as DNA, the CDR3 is TGTGCCAGCTCGGACAGGGAAGGCGAAAAACTGTTTTTT.

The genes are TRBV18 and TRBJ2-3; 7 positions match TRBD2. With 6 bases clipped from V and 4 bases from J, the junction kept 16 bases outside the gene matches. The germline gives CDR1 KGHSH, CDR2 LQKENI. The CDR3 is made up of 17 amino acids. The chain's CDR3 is CASSSTASGTRADTQYF. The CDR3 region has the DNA TGTGCCAGCTCCTCTACGGCTAGCGGCACTAGGGCAGATACGCAGTATTTT. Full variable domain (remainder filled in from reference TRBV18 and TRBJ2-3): NAGVMQNPRHLVRRRGQEARLRCSPMKGHSHVYWYRQLPEEGLKFMVYLQKENIIDESGMPKERFSAEFPKEGPSILRIQQVVRGDSAAYFCASSSTASGTRADTQYFGPGTRLTVL.